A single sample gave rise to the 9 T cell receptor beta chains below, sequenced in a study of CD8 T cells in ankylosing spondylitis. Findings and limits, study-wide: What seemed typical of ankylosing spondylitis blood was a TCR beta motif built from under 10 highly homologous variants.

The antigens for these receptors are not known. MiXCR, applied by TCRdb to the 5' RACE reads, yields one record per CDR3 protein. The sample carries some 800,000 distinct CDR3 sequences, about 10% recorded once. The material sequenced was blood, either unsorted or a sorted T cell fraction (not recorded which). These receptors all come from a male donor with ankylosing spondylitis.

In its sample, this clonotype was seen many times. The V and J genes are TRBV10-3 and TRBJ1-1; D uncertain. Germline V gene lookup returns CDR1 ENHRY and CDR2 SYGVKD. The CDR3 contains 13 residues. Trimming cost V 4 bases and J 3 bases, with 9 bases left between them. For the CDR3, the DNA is TGTGCCATCAGTGGGACGGGTTACACTGAAGCTTTCTTT. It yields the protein CAISGTGYTEAFF.

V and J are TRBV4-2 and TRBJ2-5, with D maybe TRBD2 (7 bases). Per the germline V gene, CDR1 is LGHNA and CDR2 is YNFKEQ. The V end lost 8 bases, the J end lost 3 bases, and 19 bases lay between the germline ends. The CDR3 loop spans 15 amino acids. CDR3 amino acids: CASRTRGTIEETQYF. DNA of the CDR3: TGTGCCAGCCGAACGAGGGGGACTATCGAAGAGACCCAGTACTTC.

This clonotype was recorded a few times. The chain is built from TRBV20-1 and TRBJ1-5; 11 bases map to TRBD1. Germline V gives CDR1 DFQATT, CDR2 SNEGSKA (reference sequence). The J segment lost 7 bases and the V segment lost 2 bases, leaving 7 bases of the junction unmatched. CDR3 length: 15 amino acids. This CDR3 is CSARIGTGGGQPQHF. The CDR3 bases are TGCAGTGCTAGAATAGGGACAGGGGGAGGACAGCCCCAGCATTTT.

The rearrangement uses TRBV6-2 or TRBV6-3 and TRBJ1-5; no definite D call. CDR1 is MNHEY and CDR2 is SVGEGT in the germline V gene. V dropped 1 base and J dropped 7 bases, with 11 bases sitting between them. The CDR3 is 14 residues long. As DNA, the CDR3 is TGTGCCAGCAGTTACTTGGCCTTCGAGCAGCCCCAGCATTTT. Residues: CASSYLAFEQPQHF.

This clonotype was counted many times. CDR3 loop: CAISESGGNTEAFF. CDR3 in DNA: TGTGCCATCAGTGAGTCCGGCGGGAACACTGAAGCTTTCTTT. The V call is TRBV10-3, the J call TRBJ1-1; D not resolved. CDR3 length: 14 residues. In germline, CDR1 is ENHRY, CDR2 SYGVKD. V lost 0 bases and J lost 1, with 6 bases in between.

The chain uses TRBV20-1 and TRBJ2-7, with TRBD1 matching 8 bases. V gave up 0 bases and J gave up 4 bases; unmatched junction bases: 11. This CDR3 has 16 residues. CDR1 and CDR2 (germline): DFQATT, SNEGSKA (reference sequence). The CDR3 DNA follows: TGCAGTGCTAGAGATCCCCCCTCCGACAGGGGTTACGAGCAGTACTTC. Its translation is CSARDPPSDRGYEQYF.

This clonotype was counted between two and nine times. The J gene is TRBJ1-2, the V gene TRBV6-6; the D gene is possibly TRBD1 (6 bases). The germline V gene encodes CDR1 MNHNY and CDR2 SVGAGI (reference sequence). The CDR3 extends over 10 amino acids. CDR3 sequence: CAASGAGYTF. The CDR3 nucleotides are TGTGCAGCTTCGGGGGCTGGCTACACCTTC.

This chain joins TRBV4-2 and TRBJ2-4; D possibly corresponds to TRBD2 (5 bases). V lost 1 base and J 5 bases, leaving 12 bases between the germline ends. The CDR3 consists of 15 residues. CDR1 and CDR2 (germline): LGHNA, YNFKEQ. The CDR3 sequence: CASSQVGLAENIQYF. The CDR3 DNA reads TGTGCCAGCAGCCAAGTCGGTCTAGCAGAAAACATTCAGTACTTC.

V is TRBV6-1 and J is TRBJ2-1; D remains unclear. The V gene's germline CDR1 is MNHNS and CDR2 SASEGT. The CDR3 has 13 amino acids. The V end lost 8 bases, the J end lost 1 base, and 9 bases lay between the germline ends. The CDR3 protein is CASRHESYNEQFF. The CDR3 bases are TGTGCCAGCCGACATGAATCCTACAATGAGCAGTTCTTC.